This T cell receptor (beta chain) was retrieved from a study of control samples from healthy donors and cancer patients. Trimming took off 0 bases at V and 0 bases at J, with 12 bases between the two ends. Germline lookup yields CDR1 GTSNPN and CDR2 SVGIG (reference sequence). The length of the CDR3 is 16 residues. The data were produced by immunoSEQ multiplex PCR, yet TCRdb's version contains in-frame clones alone and is incomplete. The sample has 400,000 to 450,000 clones, 90% seen once; the top ten hold 5% to 7%. The sequenced sample consisted of PBMCs. The origin of this receptor is a man in his forties with head and neck cancer. The V and J genes are TRBV30 and TRBJ1-3; no firm D call. This CDR3 reads CAWSVRSLSSGNTIYF. CDR3 sequence (DNA): TGTGCCTGGAGTGTACGGTCCCTGTCCTCTGGAAACACCATATATTTT.